The 19 T cell receptor beta chains below come from one sample, sequenced in a study of blood T cell repertoires in COVID-19. The method was immunoSEQ multiplex PCR; TCRdb's version includes in-frame clones alone and lacks a portion of them. The data show 20,000 to 25,000 clones, roughly 90% seen once. Sequencing was carried out using peripheral blood. The receptors shown here come from a human donor in a cohort sampled during active COVID-19. The donor label of this sample is uncertain.

V usage is TRBV30 and J usage is TRBJ2-7; 9 bases align to TRBD2. The CDR3 extends over 14 amino acids. The germline V gene encodes CDR1 GTSNPN and CDR2 SVGIG (reference sequence). J was trimmed by 7 bases and V by 3 bases; bases with no gene match: 10. The CDR3 DNA reads TGTGCCTGGAGAATCCCTAGCGGGATGTGGGAGCAGTACTTC. Protein sequence: CAWRIPSGMWEQYF.

The rearrangement links TRBV2 to TRBJ2-7; 10 bases fit TRBD2. Germline CDR1 reads SNHLY; CDR2 reads FYNNEI. With 7 bases clipped from V and 2 bases from J, the junction kept 5 bases outside the gene matches. CDR3 length: 14 amino acids. CDR3 bases: TGTGCCAGCACCGTCAGCGGGAGGGCCTACGAGCAGTACTTC. This encodes CASTVSGRAYEQYF.

The V gene is TRBV13, the J gene TRBJ2-7; tentatively, D is TRBD2 (5 bases). Germline CDR1 PRHDT, CDR2 FYEKMQ (reference sequence). The V gene lost 1 base and the J gene lost 0 bases, with 13 bases spanning the gap. CDR3 length equals 16 residues. CDR3: CASSLAAGRDSYEQYF. CDR3 coding DNA: TGTGCCAGCAGCTTAGCAGCTGGACGGGACTCCTACGAGCAGTACTTC.

The rearrangement links TRBV21-1 to TRBJ1-1; TRBD1, the table's D call, lacks a check against the DNA. TRBV21-1 is a pseudogene. The CDR3 has 16 residues. The CDR3 DNA is TGTGCCAGCAGCGAGGCCGGGACAGGGCCGACCACTGAAGCTTTCTTT. Translation gives CASSEAGTGPTTEAFF.

This clone was observed a few times. The CDR3 DNA follows: TGTGCCAGCAGCTTAGGGCAGGGGGGCTACACCTTC. The encoded protein is CASSLGQGGYTF. The J gene is TRBJ1-2, the V gene TRBV7-9; weak D call: TRBD1 (6 bases). The CDR3 contains 12 residues. The V gene lost 1 base and the J gene lost 8 bases, with 8 bases spanning the gap. Germline CDR1 and CDR2: SEHNR and FQNEAQ (reference sequence).

This clone occurred a few times. The chain employs TRBV10-2 and TRBJ2-3; TRBD1 matches 11 bases. There are 15 residues in the CDR3. From germline, CDR1 is WSHSY and CDR2 SAAADI. V was clipped by 8 bases and J by 4 bases; unmatched bases: 8. Here the CDR3 DNA reads TGCGCCAGCTCGACTGGGACAGGGGGACCAGATACGCAGTATTTT. It translates to CASSTGTGGPDTQYF.

The chain employs TRBV29-1 and TRBJ2-1; TRBD2 aligns across 7 bases. The CDR3 has 13 amino acids. Trimming at V came to 6 bases and at J to 5 bases, leaving 7 bases not matched to a gene. Germline values: CDR1 SQVTM, CDR2 ANQGSEA. This CDR3 reads CSVEREADNEQFF. The CDR3 DNA reads as TGCAGCGTAGAACGGGAGGCCGACAATGAGCAGTTCTTC.

This clone has a single count. The V and J genes are TRBV7-9 and TRBJ2-5; the D gene is possibly TRBD2 (5 bases). Germline V gene data show CDR1 as SEHNR and CDR2 as FQNEAQ (reference sequence). The germline V and J ends were trimmed by 1 base and 5 bases, with 14 bases remaining between them. The CDR3 consists of 15 residues. CDR3: CASSLGGEPGETQYF. The CDR3 DNA sequence: TGTGCCAGCAGCTTAGGTGGCGAGCCGGGGGAGACCCAGTACTTC.

This chain links TRBV5-1 with TRBJ2-1; weak D call: TRBD1 (5 bases). Germline V gene data show CDR1 as SGHRS and CDR2 as YFSETQ. The CDR3 runs 16 residues. Trimming took off 7 bases at V and 1 base at J, with 18 bases between the two ends. DNA for the CDR3: TGCGCCAGCGCCCCGGGCAGGGTAGGTTCCTACAATGAGCAGTTCTTC. Residues: CASAPGRVGSYNEQFF.

The chain has TRBV11-3 and TRBJ2-5, with 7 bases that match TRBD1. Unmatched junction bases numbered 11, after V lost 5 bases and J lost 5 bases. Germline-derived CDR1 and CDR2 are SGHNT and YENEEA. The CDR3 length is 15 residues. CDR3 DNA: TGTGCCAGCAGCCGTAACAGGGGTAGGGTTGAGACCCAGTACTTC. Amino acids: CASSRNRGRVETQYF.

Details on this clone: Other DNA sequences from this sample encode an identical CDR3 as well. The V call is TRBV28, the J call TRBJ2-5, with D possibly matching TRBD1 (5 bases). The CDR3 extends over 14 amino acids. Germline V gene data show CDR1 as MDHEN and CDR2 as SYDVKM. The V gene lost 5 bases and the J gene lost 1 base, with 11 bases spanning the gap. The CDR3 spells CASSLFRGQETQYF. In DNA, the CDR3 is TGTGCCAGCAGTCTGTTTAGGGGCCAAGAGACCCAGTACTTC.

The genes are TRBV5-4 and TRBJ1-5; 8 nucleotides align to TRBD1. V shed 1 base and J 7 bases; nucleotides not matched to a gene: 4. The CDR3 loop spans 14 amino acids. Germline-derived CDR1 and CDR2 are SGHNT and YYREEE (reference sequence). Written as DNA, the CDR3 is TGTGCCAGCAGCTTGCAGGGGGCAGGACAGCCCCAGCATTTT. Its translation is CASSLQGAGQPQHF. Looking up the rest from reference TRBV5-4 and TRBJ1-5 gives the full variable domain: ETGVTQSPTHLIKTRGQQVTLRCSSQSGHNTVSWYQQALGQGPQFIFQYYREEENGRGNFPPRFSGLQFPNYSSELNVNALELDDSALYLCASSLQGAGQPQHFGDGTRLSIL.

The V call is TRBV7-8, the J call TRBJ2-7; 12 bases fit TRBD2. V gave up 5 bases and J gave up 6 bases; unmatched junction bases: 11. Looked up from germline, CDR1 is SGHVS and CDR2 is FQNEAQ. CDR3 size: 16 residues. CDR3 amino acids: CASSPRTSGTLREQYF. The CDR3 DNA sequence: TGTGCCAGCAGCCCCCGGACTAGCGGGACTCTACGCGAGCAGTACTTC.

V is TRBV20-1 and J is TRBJ2-1, with TRBD1 matching 8 bases. V lost 3 bases, J lost 8 bases, and 6 bases stayed unmatched. The CDR3 sequence is 13 residues long. Germline CDR1 is DFQATT and CDR2 is SNEGSKA (reference sequence). CDR3 residues: CSASQGARDEQFF. Written as DNA, the CDR3 is TGCAGTGCTAGTCAGGGGGCTAGAGATGAGCAGTTCTTC.

The rearrangement links TRBV11-2 to TRBJ2-7; TRBD1 matches 8 bases. The length of the CDR3 is 15 residues. J gave up 2 bases and V 0 bases, and 3 bases lay outside the gene matches. Germline loops: CDR1 SGHAT, CDR2 FQNNGV. CDR3 region: CASSLDGQGPYEQYF. The CDR3 bases are TGTGCCAGCAGCTTAGATGGACAGGGCCCCTACGAGCAGTACTTC.

J is TRBJ1-2 and V is TRBV29-1; a weak D match, TRBD1 (5 bases). Between the trimmed V and J ends, which lost 3 bases and 7 bases, there was a span of 12 bases. CDR3 length: 12 amino acids. CDR1 is SQVTM and CDR2 is ANQGSEA in the germline V gene. This CDR3 is CSVDTARVGYTF. In nucleotides, the CDR3 is TGCAGCGTTGATACAGCCAGGGTTGGCTACACCTTC.

This chain connects TRBV29-1 to TRBJ2-2; D is perhaps TRBD1 (10 bases). Germline V gene data show CDR1 as SQVTM and CDR2 as ANQGSEA. With 5 bases removed from V and 7 bases from J, the gap between germline ends came to 47 bases. There are 24 residues in the CDR3. The CDR3 region is CSVYPIPGQGPRGVGSGSIGELFF. CDR3 in DNA: TGCAGCGTTTACCCTATACCGGGACAGGGGCCCCGTGGTGTGGGTAGCGGGAGTATCGGGGAGCTGTTTTTT.

The CDR3 bases are TGTGCCAGCAGTTCTCGCACAGATACGCAGTATTTT. As protein: CASSSRTDTQYF. This chain connects TRBV28 to TRBJ2-3; D remains ambiguous. The CDR3 is 12 amino acids. From germline, CDR1 is MDHEN and CDR2 SYDVKM. V was pared by 4 bases and J by 1 base, with 3 bases between.

The chain combines TRBV11-1 with TRBJ2-5; no firm D call. This CDR3 region has 14 residues. Germline V gene data show CDR1 as SGHAT and CDR2 as FQDESV (reference sequence). Trimming removed 1 base at V and 1 base at J, with 7 bases between. This chain's CDR3 is CASSLGGIQETQYF. CDR3 nucleotide sequence: TGTGCCAGCAGCTTAGGCGGAATCCAAGAGACCCAGTACTTC.